The next 17 T cell receptor beta chains were all read from a single sample in a study of blood T cell repertoires in COVID-19. Method: immunoSEQ multiplex PCR; TCRdb's copy keeps in-frame clones and lacks some. In the table there are about 15,000 clones, roughly 76% of which are singletons. Sequencing used peripheral blood. These receptors were obtained from a man in his sixties or seventies with active or convalescent COVID-19.

As for this clone: This specimen includes other DNA sequences encoding the same CDR3. CDR3 loop: CASSELAGGYNEQFF. The CDR3 region has the DNA TGTGCCAGCAGTGAGCTAGCGGGAGGCTACAATGAGCAGTTCTTC. The chain recombines TRBV6-1 with TRBJ2-1; 11 bases fit TRBD2. V gave up 3 bases and J gave up 3 bases; unmatched junction bases: 1. The CDR3 is 15 amino acids. The germline gives CDR1 MNHNS, CDR2 SASEGT.

The V gene is TRBV28, the J gene TRBJ2-7; 12 nucleotides align to TRBD2. CDR1 and CDR2 (germline): MDHEN, SYDVKM. The CDR3 length is 15 residues. J lost 1 base, V lost 5 bases, and 3 bases had no gene match. CDR3 bases: TGTGCCAGCAGTACCCTAGCGGGAGGGTCCTACGAGCAGTACTTC. Translated: CASSTLAGGSYEQYF.

The rearrangement links TRBV4-1 to TRBJ2-3, with 9 bases that match TRBD2. The CDR3 is 17 amino acids. Germline CDR1 is MGHRA and CDR2 is YSYEKL. The ends lost 3 bases at V and 2 bases at J; junction bases unmatched: 9. Written as DNA, the CDR3 is TGCGCCAGCAGCCAGTCAAGCGGGGGGCGGGACACAGATACGCAGTATTTT. Translating it yields CASSQSSGGRDTDTQYF.

This chain connects TRBV5-1 to TRBJ2-7; D uncertain. This CDR3 has 13 residues. Germline lookup yields CDR1 SGHRS and CDR2 YFSETQ. Between the trimmed V and J ends, which lost 0 bases and 5 bases, there was a span of 9 bases. The CDR3 loop is CASSLVPEDEQYF. The CDR3 DNA reads as TGCGCCAGCAGCTTGGTACCCGAGGACGAGCAGTACTTC.

This rearrangement joins TRBV4-1 to TRBJ2-4; D uncertain. This CDR3 is built from 14 residues. V was trimmed by 0 bases and J by 1 base, leaving 4 bases between them. Germline lookup yields CDR1 MGHRA and CDR2 YSYEKL. CDR3: CASSQERAKNIQYF. CDR3 DNA: TGCGCCAGCAGCCAAGAGAGGGCCAAAAACATTCAGTACTTC.

This clone was seen a few times. This chain connects TRBV28 to TRBJ2-1, with a possible D match to TRBD1 (5 bases). In germline, CDR1 is MDHEN, CDR2 SYDVKM. The CDR3 is made up of 17 amino acids. V lost 7 bases and J lost 8, with 27 bases in between. The CDR3 here is CASTPEAGSVLGDEQFF. CDR3 nucleotide sequence: TGTGCCAGCACACCAGAGGCAGGGTCGGTCTTAGGGGATGAGCAGTTCTTC.

V is TRBV5-1 and J is TRBJ2-3, with 7 bases aligning to TRBD1. V was pared by 6 bases and J by 2 bases, with 12 bases of the junction left unmatched. This CDR3 spans 16 amino acids. CDR1 SGHRS and CDR2 YFSETQ come from the germline V gene. The DNA for the CDR3 is TGCGCCAGCACCTCGAACCCCGGGACAGACACAGATACGCAGTATTTT. As protein: CASTSNPGTDTDTQYF.

This clone turned up a few times. V and J are TRBV2 and TRBJ2-7; 10 positions match TRBD1. This CDR3 spans 14 amino acids. The V gene end was trimmed by 5 bases and the J gene end by 2 bases; junction bases not matched to a gene: 3. CDR1 is SNHLY, CDR2 FYNNEI, per germline. DNA of the CDR3: TGTGCCAGCAGTAAGGGACAGGGGACCTACGAGCAGTACTTC. Amino acids: CASSKGQGTYEQYF.

The rearrangement links TRBV11-2 to TRBJ2-7; TRBD1 is a possible D gene (5 bases). The CDR3 length is 14 residues. Deletions cut 1 base from V and 6 bases from J, with 13 bases between. Germline loops: CDR1 SGHAT, CDR2 FQNNGV. The CDR3 region has the DNA TGTGCCAGCAGCTTAGTCAGGGTTCGTGGCGAGCAGTACTTC. Amino acid sequence: CASSLVRVRGEQYF. Based on the CDR3 plus reference TRBV11-2 and TRBJ2-7, the full variable domain is EAGVAQSPRYKIIEKRQSVAFWCNPISGHATLYWYQQILGQGPKLLIQFQNNGVVDDSQLPKDRFSAERLKGVDSTLKIQPAKLEDSAVYLCASSLVRVRGEQYFGPGTRLTVT.

V is TRBV5-5 and J is TRBJ2-3; perhaps TRBD1 as D (5 bases). V lost 3 bases to trimming and J lost 0 bases, with 23 bases between them. The germline CDR1 and CDR2 sequences are SGHKS and YYEKEE (reference sequence). This CDR3 contains 19 residues. For the CDR3, the DNA is TGTGCCAGCAGCTGGACAAGGGTCATCCGAGGTTCTAGCACAGATACGCAGTATTTT. It codes for CASSWTRVIRGSSTDTQYF.

This clone was detected only a few times. The CDR3 here is CASSLGGPPGSYGYTF. DNA of the CDR3: TGTGCCAGCAGCTTAGGGGGCCCACCCGGGAGCTATGGCTACACCTTC. The gene calls are TRBV7-8 and TRBJ1-2; possibly TRBD1 for D (5 bases). CDR1 is SGHVS, CDR2 FQNEAQ, per germline. The germline V and J ends were trimmed by 1 base and 4 bases, with 16 bases remaining between them. The CDR3 has 16 amino acids.

The V and J genes are TRBV28 and TRBJ2-1; 10 nucleotides line up with TRBD2. This CDR3 comprises 14 residues. From germline, CDR1 is MDHEN and CDR2 SYDVKM. Losses at the gene ends were 4 bases for V and 7 bases for J; bases not matched to a gene: 4. CDR3 in amino acids: CASSSAGGRNEQFF. CDR3 nucleotides: TGTGCCAGCAGTTCAGCGGGGGGGCGTAATGAGCAGTTCTTC.

Only a few counts were recorded for this clone. The chain carries TRBV19 and TRBJ1-5; D not resolved. The CDR3 runs to 12 residues. V gave up 5 bases and J gave up 7 bases, with 9 bases separating them. CDR1 and CDR2 from the germline V gene are LNHDA and SQIVND (reference sequence). The CDR3 sequence is CASSLLGQPQHF. In DNA form, the CDR3 reads TGTGCCAGTAGTTTACTCGGGCAGCCCCAGCATTTT.

V is TRBV9 and J is TRBJ2-6; D call uncertain. Trimming took off 3 bases at V and 0 bases at J, with 4 bases between the two ends. The germline V gene has CDR1 SGDLS and CDR2 YYNGEE. There are 14 residues in the CDR3. CDR3 residues: CASSDLSGANVLTF. Here the CDR3 DNA reads TGTGCCAGCAGCGATCTCTCTGGGGCCAACGTCCTGACTTTC. The full variable domain, rest sourced from reference TRBV9 and TRBJ2-6, is DSGVTQTPKHLITATGQRVTLRCSPRSGDLSVYWYQQSLDQGLQFLIQYYNGEERAKGNILERFSAQQFPDLHSELNLSSLELGDSALYFCASSDLSGANVLTFGAGSRLTVL.

This clone was found a few times. The chain joins TRBV6-6 to TRBJ1-2, with D unclear. V was trimmed by 5 bases and J by 8 bases, leaving 15 bases between them. In germline, CDR1 is MNHNY, CDR2 SVGAGI (reference sequence). This CDR3 region has 13 residues. The CDR3 loop reads CASSKDPRGGYTF. CDR3 nucleotides: TGTGCCAGCAGTAAAGACCCAAGAGGGGGCTACACCTTC.

The J gene is TRBJ2-7, the V gene TRBV3-1 (or the pseudogene TRBV3-2); the D gene is possibly TRBD2 (5 bases). With 2 bases removed from V and 9 bases from J, the gap between germline ends came to 8 bases. The V gene's germline CDR1 is LGHDT and CDR2 YNNKEL (reference sequence). This CDR3 has 11 amino acids. The CDR3 here is CASSQSGVQYF. The CDR3 DNA reads as TGTGCCAGCAGCCAATCCGGGGTGCAGTACTTC.

The chain is built from TRBV10-3 and TRBJ2-3; TRBD2 aligns across 8 bases. This CDR3 has 16 residues. With 5 bases clipped from V and 7 bases from J, the junction kept 14 bases outside the gene matches. Germline CDR1 is ENHRY and CDR2 is SYGVKD. The CDR3 reads CAISNKAGVGVYTQYF. The CDR3 DNA sequence: TGTGCCATCAGTAACAAAGCGGGAGTCGGGGTATATACGCAGTATTTT.